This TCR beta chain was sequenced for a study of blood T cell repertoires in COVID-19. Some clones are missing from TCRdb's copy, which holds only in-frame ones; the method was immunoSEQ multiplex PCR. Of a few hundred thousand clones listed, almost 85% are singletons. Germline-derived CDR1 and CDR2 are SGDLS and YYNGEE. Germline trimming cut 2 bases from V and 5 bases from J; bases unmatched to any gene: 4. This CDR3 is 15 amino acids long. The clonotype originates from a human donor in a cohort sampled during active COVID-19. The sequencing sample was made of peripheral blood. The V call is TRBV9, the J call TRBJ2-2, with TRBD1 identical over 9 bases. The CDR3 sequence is CASSVGTGWTGELFF. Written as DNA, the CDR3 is TGTGCCAGCAGCGTCGGGACAGGGTGGACCGGGGAGCTGTTTTTT. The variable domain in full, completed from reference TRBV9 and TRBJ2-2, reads DSGVTQTPKHLITATGQRVTLRCSPRSGDLSVYWYQQSLDQGLQFLIQYYNGEERAKGNILERFSAQQFPDLHSELNLSSLELGDSALYFCASSVGTGWTGELFFGEGSRLTVL.